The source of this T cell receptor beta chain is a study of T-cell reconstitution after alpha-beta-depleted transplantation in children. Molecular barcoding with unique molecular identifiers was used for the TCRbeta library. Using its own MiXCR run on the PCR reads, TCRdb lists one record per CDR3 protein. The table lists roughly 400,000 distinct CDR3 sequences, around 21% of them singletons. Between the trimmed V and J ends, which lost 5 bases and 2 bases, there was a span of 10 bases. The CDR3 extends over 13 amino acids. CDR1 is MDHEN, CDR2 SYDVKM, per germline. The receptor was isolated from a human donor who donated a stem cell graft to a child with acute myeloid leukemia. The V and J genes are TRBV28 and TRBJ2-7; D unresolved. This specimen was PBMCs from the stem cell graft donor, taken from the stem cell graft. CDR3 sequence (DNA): TGTGCCAGCAGTACCGGACGGGCCTACGAGCAGTACTTC. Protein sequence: CASSTGRAYEQYF.